A single sample gave rise to the 29 T cell receptor beta chains below, sequenced in a study of early T cells in non-severe SARS-CoV-2 infection. MiXCR, applied by TCRdb to the 5' RACE reads, yields one record per CDR3 protein. The repertoire consists of under 25,000 distinct CDR3 sequences, with more than 4% occurring once and the leading ten covering roughly 4.5%. Sequencing input: whole blood. Every receptor here comes from an adult who was a healthcare worker with PCR-confirmed SARS-CoV-2 infection or an uninfected control (not recorded which).

The sample holds many counts of this clonotype. The chain links TRBV7-9 to TRBJ2-1, with 14 bases aligning to TRBD2. Per germline, CDR1 SEHNR and CDR2 FQNEAQ (reference sequence). The CDR3 covers 17 residues. V dropped 5 bases and J dropped 4; count of bases not matched to a gene: 7. The CDR3 protein is CASSPRLAGGNYNEQFF. CDR3 in DNA: TGTGCCAGCAGCCCCCGACTAGCGGGGGGGAATTACAATGAGCAGTTCTTC.

There are many counts of this clonotype. This chain links TRBV10-3 with TRBJ2-3; TRBD1 matches 7 bases. The CDR3 totals 12 residues. Germline V CDR1 and CDR2: ENHRY, SYGVKD. J lost 3 bases, V lost 6 bases, and 0 bases had no gene match. The CDR3 nucleotides are TGTGCCATCAGGGGACAGACAGATACGCAGTATTTT. It codes for CAIRGQTDTQYF.

There are many counts of this clonotype. The rearrangement uses TRBV5-1 and TRBJ1-1; possibly TRBD1 for D (6 bases). Germline V gene sequence: CDR1 SGHRS, CDR2 YFSETQ. Deletions cut 1 base from V and 3 bases from J, with 19 bases between. The CDR3 is 17 amino acids. The CDR3 DNA is TGCGCCAGCAGCTTGACAGGGACTTCAGAAAGGGACACTGAAGCTTTCTTT. The encoded protein is CASSLTGTSERDTEAFF.

This clonotype has at least ten counts. This sequence joins TRBV29-1 and TRBJ2-3; D gene uncertain. Trimming shortened V by 6 bases and J by 4 bases, and 11 bases separated the two germline ends. From germline, CDR1 is SQVTM and CDR2 ANQGSEA. This CDR3 has 12 amino acids. The CDR3 sequence: CSVGLVADTQYF. CDR3 coding DNA: TGCAGCGTCGGCCTTGTAGCAGATACGCAGTATTTT.

This clonotype was seen only a few times. The rearrangement uses TRBV7-9 and TRBJ1-4; no firm D call. Per the germline V gene, CDR1 is SEHNR and CDR2 is FQNEAQ (reference sequence). The CDR3 contains 16 residues. With 4 bases removed from V and 0 bases from J, the gap between germline ends came to 12 bases. The CDR3 here is CASSSLGSATNEKLFF. The CDR3, as DNA: TGTGCCAGCAGCTCTCTTGGATCTGCAACTAATGAAAAACTGTTTTTT.

This clonotype was detected many times. V gene TRBV18 combines with J gene TRBJ2-4; TRBD1 aligns across 9 bases. Germline assignment: CDR1 KGHSH and CDR2 LQKENI. V shed 3 bases, J shed 5 bases, and the junction held 5 bases outside the gene matches. The CDR3 runs 15 residues. In DNA, the CDR3 is TGTGCCAGCTCACCCGGGACAGGGACCCAAAACATTCAGTACTTC. This translates into CASSPGTGTQNIQYF.

The V and J genes are TRBV11-2 and TRBJ1-5; 8 positions match TRBD1. Per germline, CDR1 SGHAT and CDR2 FQNNGV. The length of the CDR3 is 15 residues. Trimming removed 5 bases from V and 2 bases from J; junction bases left unmatched: 5. CDR3 in amino acids: CASSPTGGGNQPQHF. The CDR3 nucleotides are TGTGCCAGCAGCCCTACAGGGGGTGGCAATCAGCCCCAGCATTTT.

In its sample, this clonotype was seen many times. This chain joins TRBV7-8 and TRBJ1-5; TRBD1 is a possible D gene (5 bases). The CDR3 covers 16 residues. Trimming took off 3 bases at V and 2 bases at J, with 14 bases between the two ends. Germline CDR1 is SGHVS and CDR2 is FQNEAQ. The CDR3 DNA follows: TGTGCCAGCAGCTTCGGGGACGGCACGGGCAATCAGCCCCAGCATTTT. Translated: CASSFGDGTGNQPQHF.

This clonotype is labeled medium-sized. The V and J genes are TRBV5-1 and TRBJ1-5; 10 bases line up with TRBD1. This CDR3 is built from 15 residues. Trimming at V came to 0 bases and at J to 6 bases, leaving 3 bases not matched to a gene. Germline assignment: CDR1 SGHRS and CDR2 YFSETQ. CDR3 in amino acids: CASSLGDRGLQPQHF. The CDR3, as DNA: TGCGCCAGCAGCTTGGGCGACAGGGGGCTTCAGCCCCAGCATTTT.

This clonotype was counted many times. The genes are TRBV10-3 and TRBJ2-7, with 7 bases matching TRBD1. V trimming: 6 bases; J trimming: 5 bases; junction bases outside the gene matches: 13. Germline CDR1 and CDR2: ENHRY and SYGVKD. The CDR3 runs 15 residues. The CDR3 spells CAIREDRDISHEQYF. The CDR3 DNA is TGTGCCATCAGGGAAGACAGGGATATTAGCCACGAGCAGTACTTC.

The J gene is TRBJ1-2, the V gene TRBV7-2, with D perhaps TRBD1 (5 bases). V lost 5 bases, J lost 7 bases, and 14 bases lay in between. CDR3 length equals 13 residues. Per germline, CDR1 SGHTA and CDR2 FQGNSA. The CDR3 reads CASSPGSGAGYTF. The CDR3 DNA sequence: TGTGCCAGCAGCCCCGGGTCTGGGGCTGGCTACACCTTC.

V gene TRBV19 combines with J gene TRBJ2-1, with TRBD1 matching over 11 bases. The length of the CDR3 is 15 residues. CDR1 and CDR2 from the germline V gene are LNHDA and SQIVND (reference sequence). The V gene end was trimmed by 7 bases and the J gene end by 6 bases; junction bases not matched to a gene: 8. The CDR3 is CASTPWGTGGNEQFF. CDR3 nucleotides: TGTGCCAGTACCCCATGGGGGACAGGGGGCAATGAGCAGTTCTTC.

In this sample, this clonotype turned up many times. The chain joins TRBV11-2 to TRBJ2-5, with 14 bases that match TRBD2. CDR1 and CDR2 (germline): SGHAT, FQNNGV. The J segment lost 4 bases and the V segment lost 5 bases, leaving 9 bases of the junction unmatched. The CDR3 totals 17 residues. The CDR3 nucleotides read TGTGCCAGCAGCCCGAGATGGACTAGCGGGGGGATAGAGACCCAGTACTTC. Encoded protein: CASSPRWTSGGIETQYF.

This clonotype was seen ten or more times. The chain is built from TRBV20-1 and TRBJ1-1; maybe TRBD1 (5 bases). Germline CDR1 and CDR2: DFQATT and SNEGSKA (reference sequence). The CDR3 is made up of 11 amino acids. The CDR3 here is CAGLWGDEAFF. As DNA, the CDR3 is TGCGCCGGCCTATGGGGGGATGAAGCTTTCTTT.

V and J are TRBV28 and TRBJ1-5; D perhaps matches TRBD1 (5 bases). The ends were cut back, 4 bases at V and 0 bases at J, with 10 bases in the middle. In germline, CDR1 is MDHEN, CDR2 SYDVKM. This CDR3 region has 15 residues. In nucleotides, the CDR3 is TGTGCCAGCAGTTCTTCACAGGTTAGCAATCAGCCCCAGCATTTT. It specifies CASSSSQVSNQPQHF.

This clonotype was seen repeatedly, ten times or more. The V gene is TRBV24-1, the J gene TRBJ2-7; TRBD1 might be the D (6 bases). Germline lookup yields CDR1 KGHDR and CDR2 SFDVKD. V gave up 5 bases and J gave up 2 bases, with 12 bases separating them. This CDR3 is built from 14 residues. The CDR3 here is CATSVGGGTYEQYF. The CDR3 DNA sequence: TGTGCCACCAGTGTAGGGGGTGGCACCTACGAGCAGTACTTC.

Many counts were recorded for this clonotype. This rearrangement joins TRBV28 to TRBJ2-2; D ambiguous. V lost 4 bases, J lost 7 bases, and 7 bases lay in between. Germline V lookup: CDR1 MDHEN, CDR2 SYDVKM. There are 12 residues in the CDR3. The CDR3 region has the DNA TGTGCCAGCAGTTCGCTTGGCGGGGAGCTGTTTTTT. This encodes CASSSLGGELFF.

This clonotype was counted at least ten times. The V call is TRBV28, the J call TRBJ2-7; D remains unclear. The CDR3 spans 14 residues. V lost 8 bases, J lost 0 bases, and 14 bases lay in between. Germline values: CDR1 MDHEN, CDR2 SYDVKM. This chain's CDR3 is CASVSPRSSYEQYF. The CDR3 nucleotides are TGTGCCAGCGTAAGTCCGAGGAGCTCCTACGAGCAGTACTTC. Full variable domain (remainder filled in from reference TRBV28 and TRBJ2-7): DVKVTQSSRYLVKRTGEKVFLECVQDMDHENMFWYRQDPGLGLRLIYFSYDVKMKEKGDIPEGYSVSREKKERFSLILESASTNQTSMYLCASVSPRSSYEQYFGPGTRLTVT.

There are many counts of this clonotype. The J gene is TRBJ1-4, the V gene TRBV19; no clear D. V shed 7 bases and J shed 6 bases, with 18 bases lying between them. CDR3 length equals 15 residues. In germline, CDR1 is LNHDA, CDR2 SQIVND (reference sequence). CDR3 residues: CASKPGVRTDEKLFF. For the CDR3, the DNA is TGTGCCAGTAAACCTGGGGTCAGGACGGATGAAAAACTGTTTTTT.

This clonotype appeared many times. The chain combines TRBV25-1 with TRBJ2-7; TRBD1 matches 8 bases. The CDR3 covers 13 residues. The germline CDR1 and CDR2 sequences are MGHDK and SYGVNS. The J segment lost 2 bases and the V segment lost 6 bases, leaving 3 bases of the junction unmatched. CDR3 sequence: CASRDRDTYEQYF. The CDR3, as DNA: TGTGCCAGCAGGGACAGGGACACCTACGAGCAGTACTTC.

This clonotype has ten or more counts. The chain combines TRBV15 with TRBJ1-2, with 8 bases fitting TRBD1. The germline V gene encodes CDR1 LNHNV and CDR2 YYDKDF (reference sequence). Germline trimming cut 1 base from V and 0 bases from J; bases unmatched to any gene: 10. This CDR3 region has 18 residues. The DNA for the CDR3 is TGTGCCACCAGCAGAGCCCCCCCTGACAGGGGAGCTAACTATGGCTACACCTTC. This encodes CATSRAPPDRGANYGYTF. Full variable domain (remainder filled in from reference TRBV15 and TRBJ1-2): DAMVIQNPRYQVTQFGKPVTLSCSQTLNHNVMYWYQQKSSQAPKLLFHYYDKDFNNEADTPDNFQSRRPNTSFCFLDIRSPGLGDTAMYLCATSRAPPDRGANYGYTFGSGTRLTVV.

This clonotype was counted many times. V gene TRBV20-1 combines with J gene TRBJ2-3, with 11 positions matching TRBD2. Germline CDR1 DFQATT, CDR2 SNEGSKA (reference sequence). The CDR3 totals 16 residues. V dropped 6 bases and J dropped 4; count of bases not matched to a gene: 12. The CDR3 DNA follows: TGCAGTGCCCATCTCCCGACTAGCGGGGTAGCAGATACGCAGTATTTT. It translates to CSAHLPTSGVADTQYF.

The chain carries TRBV6-6 and TRBJ2-3; no definite D call. The V gene lost 4 bases and the J gene lost 0 bases, with 11 bases spanning the gap. CDR1 and CDR2 (germline): MNHNY, SVGAGI (reference sequence). There are 15 residues in the CDR3. DNA for the CDR3: TGTGCCAGCAGTTTCCCGAAGGCCAGCACAGATACGCAGTATTTT. This translates into CASSFPKASTDTQYF.

By sample share, this clonotype is medium-sized. The CDR3 loop is CASSRMIETQYF. Here the CDR3 DNA reads TGTGCCAGCAGTCGTATGATAGAGACCCAGTACTTC. This chain connects TRBV28 to TRBJ2-5; D remains ambiguous. Germline V gene sequence: CDR1 MDHEN, CDR2 SYDVKM. The CDR3 has 12 amino acids. V was trimmed by 5 bases and J by 4 bases, leaving 8 bases between them. Full variable domain (outside the CDR3, taken from reference TRBV28 and TRBJ2-5): DVKVTQSSRYLVKRTGEKVFLECVQDMDHENMFWYRQDPGLGLRLIYFSYDVKMKEKGDIPEGYSVSREKKERFSLILESASTNQTSMYLCASSRMIETQYFGPGTRLLVL.

The table lists this clonotype with many counts. This chain uses TRBV7-8 with TRBJ2-2, with TRBD2 identical over 14 bases. J gave up 5 bases and V 5 bases, and 4 bases lay outside the gene matches. The CDR3 sequence is 16 residues long. Germline CDR1 SGHVS, CDR2 FQNEAQ. CDR3: CASSSGTSGGTGELFF. As DNA, the CDR3 is TGTGCCAGCAGCAGCGGGACTAGCGGGGGTACCGGGGAGCTGTTTTTT. The whole variable domain, remainder taken from reference TRBV7-8 and TRBJ2-2, is GAGVSQSPRYKVAKRGQDVALRCDPISGHVSLFWYQQALGQGPEFLTYFQNEAQLDKSGLPSDRFFAERPEGSVSTLKIQRTQQEDSAVYLCASSSGTSGGTGELFFGEGSRLTVL.

Many counts were recorded for this clonotype. The V and J genes are TRBV4-2 and TRBJ2-7, with D uncertain. The V gene lost 0 bases and the J gene lost 0 bases, with 9 bases spanning the gap. The CDR3 covers 15 residues. CDR1 is LGHNA, CDR2 YNFKEQ, per germline. CDR3 sequence reads: CASSQDRASSYEQYF. CDR3 in DNA: TGTGCCAGCAGCCAAGACAGAGCTAGCTCCTACGAGCAGTACTTC.

This clonotype was observed many times. The rearrangement links TRBV11-2 to TRBJ1-4; weak D call: TRBD1 (6 bases). Germline CDR1 SGHAT, CDR2 FQNNGV. Trimming took 8 bases from V and 7 from J, leaving 14 bases between them. The CDR3 sequence is 13 residues long. CDR3 sequence: CASGGTYREKLFF. CDR3 nucleotide sequence: TGTGCCAGCGGCGGGACATACCGTGAAAAACTGTTTTTT.

This clonotype came up a few times. V is TRBV7-8 and J is TRBJ1-1; D not certain. CDR3 size: 13 residues. In germline, CDR1 is SGHVS, CDR2 FQNEAQ. Trimming pared 2 bases from V and 2 bases from J, leaving 6 bases between. As DNA, the CDR3 is TGTGCCAGCAGCTTACGGGGTAACACTGAAGCTTTCTTT. This translates into CASSLRGNTEAFF.

In this sample, this clonotype is medium-sized. This sequence joins TRBV24-1 and TRBJ2-5, with 7 bases matching TRBD1. Trimming took 4 bases from V and 1 from J; bases not matched to a gene: 5. The CDR3 sequence is 15 residues long. In germline, CDR1 is KGHDR, CDR2 SFDVKD. The CDR3: CATSDKGQIQETQYF. DNA of the CDR3: TGTGCCACCAGTGACAAGGGACAGATCCAAGAGACCCAGTACTTC.